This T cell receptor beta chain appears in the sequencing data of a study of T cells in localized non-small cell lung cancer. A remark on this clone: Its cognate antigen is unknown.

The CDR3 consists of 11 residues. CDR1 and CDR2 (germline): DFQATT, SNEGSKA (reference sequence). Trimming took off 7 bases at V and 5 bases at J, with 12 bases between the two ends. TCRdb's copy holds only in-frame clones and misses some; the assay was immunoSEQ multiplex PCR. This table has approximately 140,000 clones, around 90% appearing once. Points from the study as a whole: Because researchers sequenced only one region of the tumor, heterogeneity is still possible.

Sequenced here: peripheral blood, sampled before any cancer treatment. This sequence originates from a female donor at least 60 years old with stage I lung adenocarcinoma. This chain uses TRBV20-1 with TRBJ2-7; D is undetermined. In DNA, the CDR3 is TGCAGTGAGGTGGGAACCCACGAGCAGTACTTC. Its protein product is CSEVGTHEQYF.